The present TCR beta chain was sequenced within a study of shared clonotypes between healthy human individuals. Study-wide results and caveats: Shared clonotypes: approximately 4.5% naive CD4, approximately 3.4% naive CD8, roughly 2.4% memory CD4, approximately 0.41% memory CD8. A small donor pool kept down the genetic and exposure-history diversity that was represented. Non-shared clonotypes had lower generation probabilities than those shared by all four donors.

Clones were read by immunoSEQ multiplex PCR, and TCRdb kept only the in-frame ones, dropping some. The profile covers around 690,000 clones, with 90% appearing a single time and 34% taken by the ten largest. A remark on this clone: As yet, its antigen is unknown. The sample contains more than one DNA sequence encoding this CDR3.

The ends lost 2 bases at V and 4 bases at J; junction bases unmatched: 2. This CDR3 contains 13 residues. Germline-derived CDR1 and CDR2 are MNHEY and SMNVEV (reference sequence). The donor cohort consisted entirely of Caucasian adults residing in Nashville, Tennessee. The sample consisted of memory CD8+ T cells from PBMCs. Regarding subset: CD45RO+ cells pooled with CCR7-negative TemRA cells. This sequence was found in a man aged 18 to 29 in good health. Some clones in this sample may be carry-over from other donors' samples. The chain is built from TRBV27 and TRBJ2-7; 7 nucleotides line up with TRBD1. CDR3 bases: TGTGCCAGCAGTTTAGACAGGGCGTACGAGCAGTACTTC. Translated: CASSLDRAYEQYF.